This is a list of T cell receptor beta chains from one sample in a study of blood T cell repertoires in COVID-19. Repertoires were generated with immunoSEQ multiplex PCR, while TCRdb's copy carries only in-frame clones and drops some. The sample lists 100,000 to 150,000 clones, approximately 86% occurring once. The sample was PBMCs or T cells enriched from blood (not recorded which). Source of these receptors: a woman in her 50s who had recovered from COVID-19. The conserved cysteine and the conserved F or W are not part of the CDR3 here.

>13|TRBV6-4|TRBJ1-5
ASSEGTGGNQPQH
>12|TRBV2|TRBJ2-5
ASSDLAGGETQY
>12|TRBV7-2|TRBJ2-7
ASSLARGFYEQY
>12|TRBV7-2|TRBJ2-3
ASSLAPGLATQY
>13|TRBV5-8|TRBJ1-3
ASSSSGVAGNTIY
>10|TRBV14|TRBJ1-2
ASSLLGTGGT
>15|TRBV2|TRBJ1-1
ASSLGNTGVMNTEAF
>12|TRBV18|TRBJ2-7
ASSQGQELYEQY
>15|TRBV3-1/TRBV3-2|TRBJ2-2
ASSQGPSGANTGELF
>13|TRBV5-4|TRBJ2-1
ASSFSGTAYNEQF
>15|TRBV11-3|TRBJ2-2
ASSLGVGSANTGELF
>14|TRBV5-4|TRBJ1-2
ASSPPGQGIHYGYT
>12|TRBV7-6|TRBJ2-5
ASSWGQGQETQY
>14|TRBV9|TRBJ2-3
ASSVPSGGETDTQY
>13|TRBV4-1|TRBJ1-5
ASSQGELGNQPQH
>14|TRBV7-9|TRBJ1-1
ASSPTAGLSDTEAF
>12|TRBV27|TRBJ2-7
ASKGRLLSYEQY
>15|TRBV11-2|TRBJ2-1
ASSLTLTGSRNNEQF
>14|TRBV15|TRBJ2-3
ATSSAGTSGGATQY
>14|TRBV9|TRBJ1-1
ASSVVGMGEGTEAF
>13|TRBV19|TRBJ2-2
ASRDGTGLVNGLF
>14|TRBV7-9|TRBJ2-1
ASLQYRGHMYNEQF
>11|TRBV5-6|TRBJ2-7
ASSLGANYEQY
>9|TRBV29-1|TRBJ1-2
SVAGVDGYT
>11|TRBV4-1|TRBJ2-3
ASSQVYSDTQY
>14|TRBV5-1|TRBJ1-1
ASSPGQGASNTEAF
>14|TRBV7-2|TRBJ2-7
ASSLGPSAGVYEQY
>12|TRBV5-4|TRBJ2-7
ASSVDRVNHEQY
>14|TRBV6-5|TRBJ2-5
ASSYSGRGIGETQY
>13|TRBV7-9|TRBJ2-6
ASSLELAGANVLT
>13|TRBV9|TRBJ1-1
ASSPGVSRNTEAF
>13|TRBV6-4|TRBJ1-6
ASSASQGNNSPLH
>12|TRBV4-2|TRBJ2-7
ASSPSLQPDEQY
>16|TRBV27|TRBJ1-2
ASSLRRTGAGLNYGYT
>13|TRBV3-1/TRBV3-2|TRBJ1-3
ASSQTTGIGNTIY